This T cell receptor (beta chain) was sequenced in a study of T cell repertoires in cytomegalovirus infection. General observations from the study: In two of eight donors, the top clonotype was HLA-C-restricted CMV-specific.

Regarding this clonotype: Antigen: not known.

The CDR3 length is 14 residues. Germline CDR1 is SQVTM and CDR2 is ANQGSEA. V was shortened by 5 bases and J by 4 bases, with 15 bases between the two germline ends. Each CDR3 protein is one row after TCRdb ran MiXCR on the reads. The table records some 180,000 distinct CDR3 sequences, 8.5% to 10% of them present only once. The sequenced material came from PBMCs. V is TRBV29-1 and J is TRBJ1-3; D is ambiguous. This TCR came from a human donor in good health (CMV status not recorded). Some clones in this sample may be carry-over from other donors' samples. The CDR3 spells CSVFGTTSGNTIYF. As DNA, the CDR3 is TGCAGCGTTTTTGGTACGACGTCGGGAAACACCATATATTTT.